This T cell receptor (beta chain) appears in the sequencing data of a study of blood T cell repertoires in COVID-19. The overall study: T cells, B-cell-depleted T cells, or PBMCs supplied cDNA or gDNA.

Produced via immunoSEQ multiplex PCR; TCRdb's table is partial and in-frame only. The table shows some 180,000 clones, with 80% to 90% occurring only once. The sequence was collected from a woman between 40 and 50 years old with COVID-19, enrolled during active disease. What was sequenced was peripheral blood.

CDR3 in DNA: TGTGCCAGTAGTCGGACAGTCAAGACTGAAGCTTTCTTT. Protein sequence: CASSRTVKTEAFF. The V call is TRBV19, the J call TRBJ1-1; tentative D call: TRBD1 (6 bases). The CDR3 has 13 amino acids. With 5 bases removed from V and 5 bases from J, the gap between germline ends came to 12 bases. Germline V gene data show CDR1 as LNHDA and CDR2 as SQIVND (reference sequence).